Included here is one T cell receptor (beta chain) sequence, with context. Its antigen target is currently unknown. Base qualities are missing; no much larger clone stands one base away. The data were produced on an Illumina NovaSeq 6000. Using 5'RACE with constant-segment primers, TCRalpha and TCRbeta cDNA libraries were constructed, with sample barcodes and unique molecular identifiers added in the process. Trizol reagent was used to extract RNA from every sample. Libraries were amplified in two PCR steps, with a second sample barcode and Illumina TruSeq adapters added in the second step. The libraries were sequenced on an Illumina NovaSeq using 2 x 150 bp paired-end reads. The authors processed their data as follows. Demultiplexing of reads and collapsing into UMI-guided consensus sequences were performed with migec v1.2.7. With mixcr v2.1.11, UMI consensuses were aligned to TRA and TRB V and J templates and assembled into clonotypes. Expanded or contracted clonotypes were those called significant by both edgeR and NoisET, with noise models trained on biological replicates. For edgeR calls, a false discovery rate-adjusted p below 0.01 and a log2 fold-change threshold of 1 were applied. As an exploratory analysis of dynamics, max-normalized trajectories of the 1000 most abundant clonotypes were examined by PCA with hierarchical clustering. Separately sequenced CD4+ and CD8+ repertoires were used to assign a CD4 or CD8 phenotype to each responding clone. TCRdb itself trimmed the public reads at Q25 with fastp, ran MiXCR and retained productive beta chains. Each CDR3 protein gets just one entry, which takes the most common genes and DNA from the rows behind it. V and J calls and clone size were set by TCRdb, not the authors. The sample table lists around 300,000 distinct CDR3 sequences, around an eighth of them with a count of one. Together, the top ten hold around 20% of the sample.

These data originate in a study of T-cell memory formation after mild COVID-19 (dated by TCRdb to the early 2020s). Study-level background: TCR sequence clusters from the two donors were found to be largely donor specific. Two young, previously healthy adult volunteers, one female and one male, were included in the cohort. In a couple of donors, T-cell clones that expanded and contracted after mild COVID-19 were tracked by sequencing TCRalpha and TCRbeta repertoires over time. The full study reports these points: SARS-CoV-2 specificity of the second-wave clones peaking on day 37 was not confirmed. Some responding clones were detected in pre-infection memory, which suggested that pre-existing cross-reactive memory T cells had joined the SARS-CoV-2 response. Only a couple of mild cases were covered in the study, and larger cohorts including severe cases with pre-infection samples were considered necessary. Contracting CD4+ clones were located mainly in the CM and EM memory subsets, whereas CD8+ clones were found to be enriched in EMRA. Balanced CD4/CD8 phenotypes were observed for clones contracting from day 15 to 85, whereas a bias towards CD4+ was observed for a second wave of clones expanding from day 15 to 37.

Ficoll-Paque density gradient centrifugation was the method used to isolate PBMCs. CDR1 LNHNV and CDR2 YYDKDF were looked up in the germline V gene (reference sequence). The CDR3 starts with the cysteine, ends with the phenylalanine, and has 16 residues. Here the CDR3 DNA is all that survives: 48 bases in frame from base 1. The trim is 1 base for V and 1 base for J, with a gap of 13 bases between the germline ends. This sequence originates from a man aged 18 to 29 who had mild COVID-19 (a few samples of this study predate the infection). The sample titles of this study are shuffled in the database, so cell type and time point are left out; the donor was told from shared clones. Here the chain combines TRBV15 and TRBJ1-1; the D gene is unclear. Sequences were obtained from PBMCs or a T cell subset sorted from them (not recorded which). The DNA reads as follows: TGTGCCACCAGCAGAGGAAGCCGGGGAAAGAACACTGAAGCTTTCTTT. It is translated as CATSRGSRGKNTEAFF.